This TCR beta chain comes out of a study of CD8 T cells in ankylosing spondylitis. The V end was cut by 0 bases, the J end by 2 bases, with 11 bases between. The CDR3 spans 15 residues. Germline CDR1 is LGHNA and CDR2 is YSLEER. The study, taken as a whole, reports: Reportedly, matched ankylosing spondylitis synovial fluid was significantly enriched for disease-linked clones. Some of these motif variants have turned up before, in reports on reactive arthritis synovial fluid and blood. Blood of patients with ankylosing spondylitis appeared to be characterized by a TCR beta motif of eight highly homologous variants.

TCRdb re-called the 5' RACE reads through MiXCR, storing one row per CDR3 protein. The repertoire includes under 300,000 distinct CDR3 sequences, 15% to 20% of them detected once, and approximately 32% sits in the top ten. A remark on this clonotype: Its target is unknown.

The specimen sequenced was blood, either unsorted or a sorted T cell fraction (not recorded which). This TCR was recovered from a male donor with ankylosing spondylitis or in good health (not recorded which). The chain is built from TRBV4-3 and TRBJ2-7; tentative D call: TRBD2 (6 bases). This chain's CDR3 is CASSQDSGAPYEQYF. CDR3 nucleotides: TGCGCCAGCAGCCAAGATAGCGGAGCTCCCTACGAGCAGTACTTC.